This T cell receptor (beta chain) was obtained from a study of shared clonotypes between healthy human individuals. The germline V and J ends were trimmed by 0 bases and 0 bases, with 12 bases remaining between them. This CDR3 spans 16 amino acids. CDR1 is SGDLS and CDR2 is YYNGEE in the germline V gene. TCRdb keeps only in-frame clones here, not all; method: immunoSEQ multiplex PCR. This sample has 2 million to 2.5 million clones, with more than 80% found just once. This clone was detected a few times. This chain connects TRBV9 to TRBJ1-1; D is perhaps TRBD1 (5 bases). This clonotype was sampled from a man younger than 35 in good health. Some clones in this sample may be carry-over from other donors' samples. Sequencing input: naive CD4+ T cells from PBMCs. Subset meaning: CD45RA+ positively selected. The DNA for the CDR3 is TGTGCCAGCAGCGTAGGGCAGGGTAACATGAACACTGAAGCTTTCTTT. This gives the protein CASSVGQGNMNTEAFF.